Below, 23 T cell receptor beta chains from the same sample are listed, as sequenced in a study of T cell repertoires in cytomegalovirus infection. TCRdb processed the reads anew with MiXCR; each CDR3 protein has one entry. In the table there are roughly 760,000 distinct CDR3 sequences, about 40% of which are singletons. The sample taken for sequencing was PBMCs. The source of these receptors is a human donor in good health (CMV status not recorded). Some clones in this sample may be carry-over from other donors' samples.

CDR3 coding DNA: TGTGCCAGCAGCCGACACGGGAGTGGTTTGGAGACCCAGTACTTC. Translation: CASSRHGSGLETQYF. The V and J genes are TRBV12-3 or TRBV12-4 and TRBJ2-5; tentatively, D is TRBD2 (6 bases). This CDR3 comprises 15 residues. The V end was cut by 6 bases, the J end by 5 bases, with 19 bases between.

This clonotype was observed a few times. The CDR3 sequence is CASSYLDSYGYTF. CDR3 in DNA: TGTGCCAGCAGCTACCTTGACAGTTATGGCTACACCTTC. V gene TRBV7-2 combines with J gene TRBJ1-2, with D tentatively TRBD1 (5 bases). V lost 4 bases and J lost 5, with 11 bases in between. This CDR3 is 13 amino acids long. Germline V gives CDR1 SGHTA, CDR2 FQGNSA. Full variable domain (rest looked up from reference TRBV7-2 and TRBJ1-2): GAGVSQSPSNKVTEKGKDVELRCDPISGHTALYWYRQSLGQGLEFLIYFQGNSAPDKSGLPSDRFSAERTGGSVSTLTIQRTQQEDSAVYLCASSYLDSYGYTFGSGTRLTVV.

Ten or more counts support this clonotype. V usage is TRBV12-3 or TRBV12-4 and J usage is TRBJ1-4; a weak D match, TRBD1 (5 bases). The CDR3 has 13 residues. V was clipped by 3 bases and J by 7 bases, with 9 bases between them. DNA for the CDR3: TGTGCCAGCAGTTTCGGGGCCCCTGAAAAACTGTTTTTT. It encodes CASSFGAPEKLFF.

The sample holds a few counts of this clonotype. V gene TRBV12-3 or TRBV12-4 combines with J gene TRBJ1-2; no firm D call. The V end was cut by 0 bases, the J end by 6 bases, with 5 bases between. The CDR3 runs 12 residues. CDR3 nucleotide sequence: TGTGCCAGCAGTTTAGCCCCTGATGGCTACACCTTC. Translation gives CASSLAPDGYTF.

CDR3 amino acids: CAASLAAIQETQYF. CDR3 nucleotides: TGTGCCGCATCACTAGCGGCGATCCAAGAGACCCAGTACTTC. This sequence joins TRBV28 and TRBJ2-5, with TRBD2 matching 8 bases. V dropped 11 bases and J dropped 1; count of bases not matched to a gene: 9. The CDR3 length is 14 residues. In germline, CDR1 is MDHEN, CDR2 SYDVKM.

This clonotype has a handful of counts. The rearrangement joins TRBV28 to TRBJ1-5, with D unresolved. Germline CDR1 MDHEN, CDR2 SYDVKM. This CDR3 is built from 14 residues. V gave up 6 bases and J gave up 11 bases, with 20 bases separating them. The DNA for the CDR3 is TGTGCCAGCAGCTCTCCCGACACCAACCGGGCCCAGCATTTT. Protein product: CASSSPDTNRAQHF.

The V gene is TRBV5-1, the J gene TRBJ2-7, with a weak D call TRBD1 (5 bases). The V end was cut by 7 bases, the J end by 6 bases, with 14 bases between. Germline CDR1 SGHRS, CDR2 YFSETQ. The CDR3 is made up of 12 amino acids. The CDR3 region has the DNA TGCGCCAGCGGGTCGACAGTCGTCGAGCAGTACTTC. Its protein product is CASGSTVVEQYF.

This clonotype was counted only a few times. CDR3 nucleotide sequence: TGTGCCAGTAGTTCAAGGCGGCAGGCGTCTAGCAATCAGCCCCAGCATTTT. Protein product: CASSSRRQASSNQPQHF. The chain couples TRBV19 to TRBJ1-5, with D uncertain. Germline CDR1 is LNHDA and CDR2 is SQIVND (reference sequence). V lost 5 bases, J lost 0 bases, and 17 bases lay in between. CDR3 size: 17 residues.

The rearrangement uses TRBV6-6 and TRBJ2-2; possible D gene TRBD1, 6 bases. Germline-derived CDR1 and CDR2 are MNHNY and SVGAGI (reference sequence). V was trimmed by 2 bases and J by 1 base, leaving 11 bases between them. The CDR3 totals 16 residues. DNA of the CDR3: TGTGCCAGCAGTTACATGACAGGACTGAACACCGGGGAGCTGTTTTTT. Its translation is CASSYMTGLNTGELFF.

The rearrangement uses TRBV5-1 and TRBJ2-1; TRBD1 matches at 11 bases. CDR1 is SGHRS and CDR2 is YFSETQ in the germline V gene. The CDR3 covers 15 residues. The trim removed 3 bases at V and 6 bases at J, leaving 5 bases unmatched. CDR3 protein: CASSSSGTGGNEQFF. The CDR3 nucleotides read TGCGCCAGCAGCTCTTCCGGGACAGGGGGCAATGAGCAGTTCTTC. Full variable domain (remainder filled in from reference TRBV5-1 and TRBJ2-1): KAGVTQTPRYLIKTRGQQVTLSCSPISGHRSVSWYQQTPGQGLQFLFEYFSETQRNKGNFPGRFSGRQFSNSRSEMNVSTLELGDSALYLCASSSSGTGGNEQFFGPGTRLTVL.

The CDR3 region has the DNA TGTGCCAGCTCACCACAGGGGGCATTAGCTTCAAATCAGCCCCAGCATTTT. Amino acids: CASSPQGALASNQPQHF. V usage is TRBV18 and J usage is TRBJ1-5; the match to TRBD1 covers 7 bases. In germline, CDR1 is KGHSH, CDR2 LQKENI. The V segment lost 1 base and the J segment 4 bases; nucleotides outside the gene matches: 10. This CDR3 comprises 17 residues.

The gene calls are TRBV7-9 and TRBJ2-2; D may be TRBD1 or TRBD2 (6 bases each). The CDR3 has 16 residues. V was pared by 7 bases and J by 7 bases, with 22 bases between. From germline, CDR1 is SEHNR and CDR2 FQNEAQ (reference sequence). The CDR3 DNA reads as TGTGCCAGCATCGGGGGCGGCAGGTCGGCAGGCGGGGAGCTGTTTTTT. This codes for CASIGGGRSAGGELFF.

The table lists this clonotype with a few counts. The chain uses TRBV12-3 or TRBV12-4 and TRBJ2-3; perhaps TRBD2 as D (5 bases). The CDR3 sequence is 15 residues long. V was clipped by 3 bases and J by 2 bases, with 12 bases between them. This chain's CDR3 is CASSFGRAITDTQYF. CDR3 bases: TGTGCCAGCAGTTTTGGGCGGGCAATCACAGATACGCAGTATTTT.

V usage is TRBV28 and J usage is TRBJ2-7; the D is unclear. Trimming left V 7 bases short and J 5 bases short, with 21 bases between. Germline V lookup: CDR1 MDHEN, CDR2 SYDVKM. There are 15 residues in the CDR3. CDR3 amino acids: CASTPPGRLSHEQYF. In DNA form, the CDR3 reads TGTGCCAGCACCCCGCCCGGTCGTCTATCCCACGAGCAGTACTTC.

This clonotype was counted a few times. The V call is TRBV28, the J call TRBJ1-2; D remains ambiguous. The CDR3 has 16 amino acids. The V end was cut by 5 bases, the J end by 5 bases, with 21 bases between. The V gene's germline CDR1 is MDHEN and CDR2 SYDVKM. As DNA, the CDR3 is TGTGCCAGCAGTCTGTCTCCCGGGGTCGCCCCGTATGGCTACACCTTC. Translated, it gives CASSLSPGVAPYGYTF.

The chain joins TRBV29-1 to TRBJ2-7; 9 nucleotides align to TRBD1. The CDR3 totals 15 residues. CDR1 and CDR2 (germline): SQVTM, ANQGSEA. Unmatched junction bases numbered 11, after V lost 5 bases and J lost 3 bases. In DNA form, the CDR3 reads TGCAGCGTTATCGGGACAGGGTCACTCGGCTACGAGCAGTACTTC. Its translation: CSVIGTGSLGYEQYF.

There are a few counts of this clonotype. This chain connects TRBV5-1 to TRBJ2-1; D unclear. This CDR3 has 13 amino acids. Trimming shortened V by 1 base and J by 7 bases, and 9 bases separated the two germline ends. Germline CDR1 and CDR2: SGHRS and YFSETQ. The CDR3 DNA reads TGCGCCAGCAGCTTGAGTCCTTCAAATGAGCAGTTCTTC. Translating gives CASSLSPSNEQFF.

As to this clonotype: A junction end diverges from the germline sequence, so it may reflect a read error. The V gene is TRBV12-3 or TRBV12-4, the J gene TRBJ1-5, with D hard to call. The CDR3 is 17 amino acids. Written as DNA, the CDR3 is TGTGCCAGCAGTTTAGCGCTCGCGGTCGAAGTCAATCAGCCCCAGAATTTT. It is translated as CASSLALAVEVNQPQNF.

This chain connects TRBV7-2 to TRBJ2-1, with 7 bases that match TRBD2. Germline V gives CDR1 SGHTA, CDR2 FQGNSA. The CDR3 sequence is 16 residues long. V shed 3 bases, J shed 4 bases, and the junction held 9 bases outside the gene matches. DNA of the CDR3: TGTGCCAGCAGCTTTATTGCGGGAGCATATTACAATGAGCAGTTCTTC. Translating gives CASSFIAGAYYNEQFF.

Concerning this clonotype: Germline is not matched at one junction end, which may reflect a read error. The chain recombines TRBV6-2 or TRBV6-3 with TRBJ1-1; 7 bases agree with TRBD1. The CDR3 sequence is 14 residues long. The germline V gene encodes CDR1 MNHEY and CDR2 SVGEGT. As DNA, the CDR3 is TGTGCCAGCAGTCGACTACAGGGGCAAGTTGAAGATTTCTTT. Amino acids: CASSRLQGQVEDFF.

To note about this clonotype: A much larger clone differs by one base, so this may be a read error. The CDR3, as DNA: TGTGCCAGCAGCCCTGACCGGGGCGGGGAGCTGATTTTT. As protein: CASSPDRGGELIF. The chain couples TRBV7-2 to TRBJ2-2; possible D gene TRBD2, 6 bases. The CDR3 is 13 amino acids. Per the germline V gene, CDR1 is SGHTA and CDR2 is FQGNSA.

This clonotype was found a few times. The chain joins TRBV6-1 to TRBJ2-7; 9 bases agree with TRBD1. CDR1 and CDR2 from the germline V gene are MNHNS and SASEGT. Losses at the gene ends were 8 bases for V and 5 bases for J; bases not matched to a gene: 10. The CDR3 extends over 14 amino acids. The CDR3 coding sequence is TGTGCCAGCTTTTCCGGGACAGGGACAGACGAGCAGTACTTC. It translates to CASFSGTGTDEQYF.

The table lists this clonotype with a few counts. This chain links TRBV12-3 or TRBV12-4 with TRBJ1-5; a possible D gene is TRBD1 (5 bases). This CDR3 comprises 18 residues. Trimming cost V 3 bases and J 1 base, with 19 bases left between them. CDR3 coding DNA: TGTGCCAGCAGTTTCGGGGCAGGAGCTCCAGGGAGCAATCAGCCCCAGCATTTT. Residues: CASSFGAGAPGSNQPQHF.